The 9 T cell receptor beta chains below were found in one sample sequenced in a study of cytomegalovirus exposure and HLA in healthy donors. Use of 60 Vbeta and 13 Jbeta primers characterized the PCR. Profiled with immunoSEQ multiplex PCR; TCRdb holds only in-frame clones, not every one. The sample comprises 150,000 to 200,000 clones, 65% to 85% of which are singletons, and roughly 1.4% rests with the top ten. Sample: PBMCs. Receptors originate from a girl aged 5-17 years in good health and CMV-seropositive.

The count of this clone is one. The chain recombines TRBV11-2 with TRBJ2-7; the D gene is possibly TRBD1 (6 bases). The germline gives CDR1 SGHAT, CDR2 FQNNGV. V lost 5 bases, J lost 2 bases, and 13 bases lay in between. This CDR3 contains 14 residues. The CDR3 loop is CASSAQGSAYEQYF. The CDR3, as DNA: TGTGCCAGCAGCGCACAGGGCTCGGCCTACGAGCAGTACTTC. Supplemented by reference TRBV11-2 and TRBJ2-7, the full variable domain reads EAGVAQSPRYKIIEKRQSVAFWCNPISGHATLYWYQQILGQGPKLLIQFQNNGVVDDSQLPKDRFSAERLKGVDSTLKIQPAKLEDSAVYLCASSAQGSAYEQYFGPGTRLTVT.

The rearrangement joins TRBV4-1 to TRBJ1-1, with a tentative D call TRBD1 (6 bases). Germline V CDR1 and CDR2: MGHRA, YSYEKL. This CDR3 spans 16 amino acids. The V end lost 2 bases, the J end lost 4 bases, and 17 bases lay between the germline ends. CDR3 residues: CASSQFTGPLSTEAFF. The CDR3 DNA sequence: TGCGCCAGCAGCCAATTTACAGGGCCATTAAGCACTGAAGCTTTCTTT.

The chain uses TRBV7-8 and TRBJ2-5; weak D call: TRBD2 (6 bases). The CDR3 is made up of 13 amino acids. V was shortened by 5 bases and J by 5 bases, with 12 bases between the two germline ends. CDR1 is SGHVS, CDR2 FQNEAQ, per germline. The CDR3 nucleotides read TGTGCCAGCAGCCCCCGACTAGAGGAGACCCAGTACTTC. Amino acids: CASSPRLEETQYF. Full variable domain (outside the CDR3, taken from reference TRBV7-8 and TRBJ2-5): GAGVSQSPRYKVAKRGQDVALRCDPISGHVSLFWYQQALGQGPEFLTYFQNEAQLDKSGLPSDRFFAERPEGSVSTLKIQRTQQEDSAVYLCASSPRLEETQYFGPGTRLLVL.

The chain couples TRBV7-3 to TRBJ2-5; D unclear. The germline gives CDR1 SGHTA, CDR2 FQGTGA. The CDR3 is made up of 13 amino acids. V was trimmed by 5 bases and J by 2 bases, leaving 9 bases between them. The CDR3, as DNA: TGTGCCAGCAGCCTCGTGCGGCAAGAGACCCAGTACTTC. It yields the protein CASSLVRQETQYF.

The chain combines TRBV10-3 with TRBJ1-2, with D possibly TRBD1 on 5 matching bases. V was shortened by 0 bases and J by 0 bases, with 14 bases between the two germline ends. This CDR3 contains 17 residues. Germline assignment: CDR1 ENHRY and CDR2 SYGVKD. This CDR3 reads CAISESLKGRANYGYTF. The CDR3 coding sequence is TGTGCCATCAGTGAGTCTTTGAAGGGGAGGGCTAACTATGGCTACACCTTC.

The gene calls are TRBV11-2 and TRBJ2-4, with no clear D. This CDR3 has 12 residues. V lost 5 bases and J lost 7, with 9 bases in between. The V gene's germline CDR1 is SGHAT and CDR2 FQNNGV. The CDR3 loop reads CASSLIGNIQYF. CDR3 in DNA: TGTGCCAGCAGCCTAATCGGGAACATTCAGTACTTC.

The genes are TRBV10-2 and TRBJ2-3; 8 positions match TRBD2. The V segment lost 6 bases and the J segment 6 bases; nucleotides outside the gene matches: 8. Germline loops: CDR1 WSHSY, CDR2 SAAADI. CDR3 size: 14 residues. Here the CDR3 reads CASRWTGGSDTQYF. The CDR3 DNA reads as TGCGCCAGCAGGTGGACGGGAGGGTCGGATACGCAGTATTTT.

The rearrangement joins TRBV10-3 to TRBJ2-3, with D possibly TRBD2 on 6 matching bases. The CDR3 runs to 12 residues. The V gene's germline CDR1 is ENHRY and CDR2 SYGVKD. Trimming removed 7 bases at V and 1 base at J, with 6 bases between. The CDR3 coding sequence is TGTGCCATCACGGGAGGCACAGATACGCAGTATTTT. The encoded protein is CAITGGTDTQYF.

The V and J genes are TRBV4-1 and TRBJ1-5; TRBD1 matches at 8 bases. This CDR3 region has 14 residues. With 5 bases clipped from V and 9 bases from J, the junction kept 9 bases outside the gene matches. Germline loops: CDR1 MGHRA, CDR2 YSYEKL. CDR3 sequence reads: CASSNGQGRGPQHF. CDR3 bases: TGCGCCAGCAGCAACGGACAGGGACGGGGGCCCCAGCATTTT.